The present T cell receptor beta chain was sequenced within a study of blood T cell repertoires in COVID-19. Background on the study: COVID-19 samples, acute and convalescent, were from the United States, Italy and Spain. From T cells, B-cell-depleted T cells, or PBMCs came the material, which was cDNA or gDNA.

Methods used by the authors: Amplification from reference gene primers served as the basis for estimated nucleated cell counts. Profiling relied on immunoSEQ multiplex PCR, and the TCRdb table lists in-frame clones only, not all of them. Clone size and V and J calls were adopted from that table, with D and trimming inferred from the DNA. The sample yields 59,000 or so clones, around three quarters seen once. Germline V gene sequence: CDR1 MDHEN, CDR2 SYDVKM. CDR3 length: 13 residues. Between the trimmed V and J ends, which lost 6 bases and 5 bases, there was a span of 14 bases. This sequence joins TRBV28 and TRBJ2-7; D may be TRBD1 (5 bases). This receptor was taken from a man between 60 and 75 years old with acute or convalescent COVID-19. The specimen sequenced was peripheral blood. CDR3 amino acids: CASRQANRNEQYF. The CDR3, as DNA: TGTGCCAGCAGGCAAGCCAACAGGAACGAGCAGTACTTC.